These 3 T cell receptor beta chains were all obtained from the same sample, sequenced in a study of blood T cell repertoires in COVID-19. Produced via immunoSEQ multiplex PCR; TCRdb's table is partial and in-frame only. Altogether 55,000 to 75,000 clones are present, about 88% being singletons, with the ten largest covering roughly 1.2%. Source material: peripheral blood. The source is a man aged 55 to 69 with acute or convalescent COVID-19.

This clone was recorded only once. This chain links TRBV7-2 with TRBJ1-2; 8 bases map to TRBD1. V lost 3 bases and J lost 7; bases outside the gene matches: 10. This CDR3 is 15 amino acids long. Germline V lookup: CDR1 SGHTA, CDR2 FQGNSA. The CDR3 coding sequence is TGTGCCAGCAGCTTGAACCGGGACAGGATTTTTGGCTACACCTTC. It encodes CASSLNRDRIFGYTF.

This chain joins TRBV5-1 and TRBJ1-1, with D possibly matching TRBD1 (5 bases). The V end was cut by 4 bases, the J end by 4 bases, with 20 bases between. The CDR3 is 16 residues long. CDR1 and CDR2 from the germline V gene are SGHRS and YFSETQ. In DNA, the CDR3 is TGCGCCAGCAGCAGCTTTGCGGGGGGGACGGCCACTGAAGCTTTCTTT. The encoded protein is CASSSFAGGTATEAFF.

In DNA, the CDR3 is TGCAGCGTTGAAGATTTAGGCGGGCCGGCGAACACTGAAGCTTTCTTT. Its translation: CSVEDLGGPANTEAFF. The chain recombines TRBV29-1 with TRBJ1-1; D is undetermined. V dropped 0 bases and J dropped 1 base, with 15 bases sitting between them. Germline-derived CDR1 and CDR2 are SQVTM and ANQGSEA. CDR3 size: 16 residues.